One and the same sample provided the 24 T cell receptor beta chains below, sequenced in a study of blood T cell repertoires in COVID-19. This table comes from immunoSEQ multiplex PCR, and its TCRdb copy is limited to in-frame clones, with some not included. The sample has 250,000 to 350,000 clones; roughly nine tenths are singletons. Sequenced: peripheral blood. The receptor source for this set is a woman in her twenties or thirties with COVID-19, enrolled during active disease.

This clone was picked up many times. This chain's CDR3 is CASSSRLDAQDTQYF. CDR3 DNA sequence: TGTGCCAGCAGCTCCAGACTAGACGCGCAAGATACGCAGTATTTT. The V gene is TRBV7-9, the J gene TRBJ2-3; possible D gene TRBD2, 6 bases. CDR3 size: 15 residues. Germline assignment: CDR1 SEHNR and CDR2 FQNEAQ (reference sequence). V was shortened by 4 bases and J by 5 bases, with 16 bases between the two germline ends.

The chain links TRBV5-1 to TRBJ1-1, with D tentatively TRBD1 (6 bases). The CDR3 runs 13 residues. Germline V lookup: CDR1 SGHRS, CDR2 YFSETQ. V was shortened by 4 bases and J by 5 bases, with 12 bases between the two germline ends. The CDR3 protein is CASSARGGTEAFF. CDR3 nucleotide sequence: TGCGCCAGCAGCGCCAGAGGGGGTACTGAAGCTTTCTTT.

The V and J genes are TRBV27 and TRBJ1-1; 7 bases match TRBD1. The ends lost 4 bases at V and 6 bases at J; junction bases unmatched: 8. Germline values: CDR1 MNHEY, CDR2 SMNVEV (reference sequence). The CDR3 has 14 amino acids. Here the CDR3 DNA reads TGTGCCAGCAGTTCCCCGACAGGGAGCTCTGAAGCTTTCTTT. Its protein product is CASSSPTGSSEAFF.

The sample holds one count of this clone. This chain uses TRBV5-1 with TRBJ2-1, with 12 bases matching TRBD2. V lost 4 bases and J lost 1; bases outside the gene matches: 3. The length of the CDR3 is 16 residues. The germline V gene encodes CDR1 SGHRS and CDR2 YFSETQ. The CDR3 protein is CASSGTSGRSYNEQFF. CDR3 DNA: TGCGCCAGCAGCGGGACTAGCGGGCGTTCCTACAATGAGCAGTTCTTC.

The V and J genes are TRBV10-3 and TRBJ2-1, with 9 positions matching TRBD2. CDR3 length equals 16 residues. Germline values: CDR1 ENHRY, CDR2 SYGVKD. Unmatched junction bases numbered 11, after V lost 3 bases and J lost 8 bases. As DNA, the CDR3 is TGTGCCATCAGTGATAGCGGGAGAATAAGCGGCTATGAGCAGTTCTTC. Translated: CAISDSGRISGYEQFF.

The chain uses TRBV10-3 and TRBJ1-1; 8 bases align to TRBD1. Trimming took 6 bases from V and 3 from J; bases not matched to a gene: 3. CDR3 length: 13 residues. Per germline, CDR1 ENHRY and CDR2 SYGVKD. CDR3 nucleotide sequence: TGTGCCATCAGATTGGACAGGGACACTGAAGCTTTCTTT. The encoded protein is CAIRLDRDTEAFF.

CDR3 nucleotides: TGTGCCAGCAGCTCCGGCCGGGGGTTAGATAACTATGGCTACACCTTC. Amino acids: CASSSGRGLDNYGYTF. The V call is TRBV7-9, the J call TRBJ1-2; D is perhaps TRBD1 (5 bases). V lost 4 bases and J 1 base, leaving 16 bases between the germline ends. The CDR3 sequence is 16 residues long. Per germline, CDR1 SEHNR and CDR2 FQNEAQ (reference sequence).

This clone was picked up one time. The CDR3 loop is CASSRTMGGDEKLFF. The CDR3 nucleotides are TGTGCCAGCAGCCGGACTATGGGAGGGGATGAAAAACTGTTTTTT. The chain joins TRBV5-4 to TRBJ1-4, with a tentative D call TRBD1 (5 bases). Germline V gene sequence: CDR1 SGHNT, CDR2 YYREEE (reference sequence). V was cut by 4 bases and J by 6 bases, with 16 bases left in between. CDR3 size: 15 residues.

The chain uses TRBV6-5 and TRBJ2-2, with 8 bases fitting TRBD1. The CDR3 runs 15 residues. The germline V gene encodes CDR1 MNHEY and CDR2 SVGAGI. Trimming at V came to 4 bases and at J to 0 bases, leaving 1 base not matched to a gene. The DNA of the CDR3 is TGTGCCAGCAGTTTGACAGGGGCGAACACCGGGGAGCTGTTTTTT. It encodes CASSLTGANTGELFF.

The chain recombines TRBV6-2 or TRBV6-3 with TRBJ2-6; weak D call: TRBD2 (6 bases). Per the germline V gene, CDR1 is MNHEY and CDR2 is SVGEGT. This CDR3 is 15 amino acids long. V shed 4 bases and J shed 0 bases, with 7 bases lying between them. The CDR3 region has the DNA TGTGCCAGCAGTTCGGGGGACTCTGGGGCCAACGTCCTGACTTTC. Residues: CASSSGDSGANVLTF.

The chain has TRBV7-9 and TRBJ2-3; D might be TRBD2 (5 bases). Trimming left V 2 bases short and J 0 bases short, with 6 bases between. This CDR3 comprises 14 residues. Per the germline V gene, CDR1 is SEHNR and CDR2 is FQNEAQ (reference sequence). CDR3 bases: TGTGCCAGCAGCTTAACTAGTAGCACAGATACGCAGTATTTT. Residues: CASSLTSSTDTQYF.

The chain has TRBV5-6 and TRBJ2-3; 14 bases agree with TRBD2. The germline gives CDR1 SGHDT, CDR2 YYEEEE. Losses at the gene ends were 3 bases for V and 0 bases for J; bases not matched to a gene: 6. This CDR3 comprises 18 residues. The CDR3 here is CASSYGLAGGLSTDTQYF. Written as DNA, the CDR3 is TGTGCCAGCAGCTACGGACTAGCGGGAGGCCTTAGCACAGATACGCAGTATTTT.

The genes are TRBV9 and TRBJ2-3; 7 bases match TRBD2. Germline CDR1 and CDR2: SGDLS and YYNGEE. CDR3 length: 18 residues. With 1 base clipped from V and 3 bases from J, the junction kept 14 bases outside the gene matches. The CDR3 loop reads CASSVRGASGVYTDTQYF. The CDR3 region has the DNA TGTGCCAGCAGCGTAAGAGGAGCTAGCGGAGTTTATACAGATACGCAGTATTTT.

To note about this clone: This specimen includes other DNA sequences encoding the same CDR3. The chain recombines TRBV7-9 with TRBJ1-1; D might be TRBD1 (5 bases). Germline lookup yields CDR1 SEHNR and CDR2 FQNEAQ (reference sequence). The CDR3 extends over 14 amino acids. The V gene lost 6 bases and the J gene lost 1 base, with 12 bases spanning the gap. CDR3 loop: CASSLARGNTEAFF. For the CDR3, the DNA is TGTGCCAGCAGTTTGGCTAGGGGGAACACTGAAGCTTTCTTT.

This rearrangement joins TRBV5-6 to TRBJ1-2, with D uncertain. Trimming removed 2 bases at V and 8 bases at J, with 10 bases between. The germline V gene encodes CDR1 SGHDT and CDR2 YYEEEE. This CDR3 region has 12 residues. The CDR3 nucleotides read TGTGCCAGCAGCTTAGGAGGGAGCGGCTACACCTTC. Protein sequence: CASSLGGSGYTF.

In this sample, this clone turned up once. The V gene is TRBV5-4, the J gene TRBJ2-1, with a weak D call TRBD1 (6 bases). Germline values: CDR1 SGHNT, CDR2 YYREEE (reference sequence). This CDR3 has 14 amino acids. Trimming removed 6 bases from V and 6 bases from J, with 16 bases in between. CDR3 sequence (DNA): TGTGCCAGCATAGAGGTAAGGGGGTTCAATGAGCAGTTCTTC. Its protein product is CASIEVRGFNEQFF.

This chain connects TRBV30 to TRBJ1-5; the match to TRBD1 covers 10 bases. Germline CDR1 and CDR2: GTSNPN and SVGIG (reference sequence). This CDR3 region has 15 residues. V gave up 3 bases and J gave up 7 bases; unmatched junction bases: 9. CDR3 residues: CAWRAGTGDGQPQHF. The DNA for the CDR3 is TGTGCCTGGAGGGCCGGGACAGGGGACGGGCAGCCCCAGCATTTT.

The chain uses TRBV4-1 and TRBJ1-1; D remains ambiguous. The CDR3 runs to 16 residues. Trimming removed 0 bases at V and 2 bases at J, with 13 bases between. The germline CDR1 and CDR2 sequences are MGHRA and YSYEKL. The CDR3 protein is CASSQDGVNANTEAFF. The CDR3 nucleotides read TGCGCCAGCAGCCAAGACGGAGTCAACGCTAACACTGAAGCTTTCTTT.

The count of this clone is one. The chain carries TRBV5-8 and TRBJ2-3; the D gene is possibly TRBD1 (5 bases). The CDR3 runs to 15 residues. Germline loops: CDR1 SGHTS, CDR2 YDEGEE. Between the trimmed V and J ends, which lost 0 bases and 2 bases, there was a span of 10 bases. The DNA of the CDR3 is TGTGCCAGCAGCTTGGGACAGATAACCACAGATACGCAGTATTTT. It codes for CASSLGQITTDTQYF.

The J gene is TRBJ2-5, the V gene TRBV7-2, with 7 bases matching TRBD1. V lost 4 bases to trimming and J lost 3 bases; unmatched junction nucleotides: 5. Germline values: CDR1 SGHTA, CDR2 FQGNSA. The CDR3 is made up of 14 amino acids. Here the CDR3 reads CASSSRQGEETQYF. CDR3 bases: TGTGCCAGCAGCTCCCGACAGGGCGAAGAGACCCAGTACTTC.

This clone was counted a single time. The sample has other DNA sequences that encode this CDR3 too. The rearrangement links TRBV9 to TRBJ2-7; possible D gene TRBD2, 5 bases. Germline V gives CDR1 SGDLS, CDR2 YYNGEE. The V and J ends lost 0 bases and 1 base respectively, with 8 bases between them. The CDR3 contains 14 residues. Here the CDR3 reads CASSVGGQSYEQYF. In DNA form, the CDR3 reads TGTGCCAGCAGCGTAGGCGGGCAGTCCTACGAGCAGTACTTC.

V usage is TRBV27 and J usage is TRBJ1-5; D unclear. The germline CDR1 and CDR2 sequences are MNHEY and SMNVEV (reference sequence). The V end lost 1 base, the J end lost 6 bases, and 7 bases lay between the germline ends. CDR3 length: 13 amino acids. CDR3 sequence: CASSLYGSQPQHF. The CDR3 nucleotides read TGTGCCAGCAGTTTATATGGGAGTCAGCCCCAGCATTTT.

The V call is TRBV30, the J call TRBJ1-1; D not certain. The CDR3 consists of 11 residues. The V gene lost 0 bases and the J gene lost 8 bases, with 7 bases spanning the gap. Germline V gene lookup returns CDR1 GTSNPN and CDR2 SVGIG (reference sequence). In DNA form, the CDR3 reads TGTGCCTGGAGTGTTGCTAGGGAAGCTTTCTTT. Its translation is CAWSVAREAFF.

V usage is TRBV19 and J usage is TRBJ1-5, with TRBD1 matching over 7 bases. Per the germline V gene, CDR1 is LNHDA and CDR2 is SQIVND (reference sequence). J was trimmed by 2 bases and V by 3 bases; bases with no gene match: 7. The CDR3 totals 16 residues. The CDR3 loop reads CASSIPRQGRNQPQHF. In DNA form, the CDR3 reads TGTGCCAGTAGTATTCCCAGACAGGGCCGCAATCAGCCCCAGCATTTT.